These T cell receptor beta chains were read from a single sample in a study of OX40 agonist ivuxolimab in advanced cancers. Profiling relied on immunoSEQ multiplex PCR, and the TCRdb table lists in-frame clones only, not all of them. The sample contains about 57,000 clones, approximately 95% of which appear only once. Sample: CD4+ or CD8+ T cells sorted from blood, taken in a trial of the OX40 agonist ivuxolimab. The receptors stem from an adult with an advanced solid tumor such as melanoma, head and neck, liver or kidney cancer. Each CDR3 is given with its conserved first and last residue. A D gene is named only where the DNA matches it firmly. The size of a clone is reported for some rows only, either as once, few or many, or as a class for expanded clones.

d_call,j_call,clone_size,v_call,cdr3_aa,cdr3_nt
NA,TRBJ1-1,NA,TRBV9,CASSYTGTNTEAFF,TGTGCCAGCAGCTATACAGGGACTAACACTGAAGCTTTCTTT
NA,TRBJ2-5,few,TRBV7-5,CASSKGHEKTQYF,TGTGCCAGCAGCAAAGGACATGAAAAGACCCAGTACTTC
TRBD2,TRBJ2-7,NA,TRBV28,CASSSGWRESYEQYF,TGTGCCAGCAGTTCTGGTTGGCGGGAGTCCTACGAGCAGTACTTC
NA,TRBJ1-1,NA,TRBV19,CASSINMGAGTEAFF,TGTGCCAGTAGTATTAACATGGGGGCAGGAACTGAAGCTTTCTTT
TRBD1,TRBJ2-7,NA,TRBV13,CASSYRDRGSYEQYF,TGTGCCAGCAGCTACCGGGACAGGGGATCCTACGAGCAGTACTTC
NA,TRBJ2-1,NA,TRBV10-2,CASSDSGYNNEQFF,TGCGCCAGCAGTGATAGCGGTTACAACAATGAGCAGTTCTTC
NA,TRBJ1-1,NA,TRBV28,CASRPPWSQMRAFF,TGTGCCAGCAGGCCCCCGTGGAGTCAGATGCGAGCTTTCTTT
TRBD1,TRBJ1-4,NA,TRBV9,CASSLGDSNEKLFF,TGTGCCAGCAGCCTAGGGGACAGCAATGAAAAACTGTTTTTT
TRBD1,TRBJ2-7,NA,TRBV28,CASSPYRGQLSEQYF,TGTGCCAGCAGTCCCTACAGGGGCCAATTATCCGAGCAGTACTTC
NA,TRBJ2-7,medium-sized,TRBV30,CAWSVGLAPTYEQYF,TGTGCCTGGAGTGTAGGGCTAGCGCCGACCTACGAGCAGTACTTC
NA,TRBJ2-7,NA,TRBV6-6,CASSPPRSTYEQYF,TGTGCCAGCAGCCCCCCAAGATCCACCTACGAGCAGTACTTC
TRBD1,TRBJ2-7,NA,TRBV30,CAWSTRDRGLYEQYF,TGTGCCTGGAGTACTCGGGACAGGGGGCTCTACGAGCAGTACTTC
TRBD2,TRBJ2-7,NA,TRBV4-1,CASSQGWAGTRIDEQYF,TGCGCCAGCAGCCAAGGATGGGCCGGGACTAGAATCGACGAGCAGTACTTC
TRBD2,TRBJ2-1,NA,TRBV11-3,CASSLGGSTYNEQFF,TGTGCCAGCAGCTTAGGCGGGAGTACCTACAATGAGCAGTTCTTC
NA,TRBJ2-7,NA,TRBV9,CASSVGGPQGYEQYF,TGTGCCAGCAGCGTAGGAGGGCCTCAGGGCTACGAGCAGTACTTC
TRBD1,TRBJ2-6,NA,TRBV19,CASSIGQGAGANVLTF,TGTGCCAGTAGTATAGGACAGGGGGCTGGGGCCAACGTCCTGACTTTC
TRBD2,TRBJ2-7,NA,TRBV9,CASSVAGGQYEQYF,TGTGCCAGCAGCGTAGCGGGAGGGCAGTACGAGCAGTACTTC
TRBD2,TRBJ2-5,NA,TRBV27,CASSLLLAGSPETQYF,TGTGCCAGCAGTCTATTGCTAGCGGGCTCCCCAGAGACCCAGTACTTC
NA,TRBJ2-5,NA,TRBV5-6,CASSLEVEETQYF,TGTGCCAGCAGCCTCGAGGTTGAAGAGACCCAGTACTTC
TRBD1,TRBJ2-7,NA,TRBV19,CASSRQGVVREQYF,TGTGCCAGTAGCAGACAGGGGGTTGTTCGCGAGCAGTACTTC
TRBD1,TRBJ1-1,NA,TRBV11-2,CATTAFGQGAAEAFF,TGTGCCACCACAGCTTTTGGACAGGGGGCGGCTGAAGCTTTCTTT
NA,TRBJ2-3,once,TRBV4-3,CASSSGRTDTQYF,TGCGCCAGCAGCTCTGGCCGCACAGATACGCAGTATTTT
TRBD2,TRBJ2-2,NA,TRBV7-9,CASSQREVGTGELFF,TGTGCCAGCAGCCAGCGGGAGGTTGGCACCGGGGAGCTGTTTTTT
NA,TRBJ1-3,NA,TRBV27,CASSSWPFEFGNTIYF,TGTGCCAGCAGTTCCTGGCCCTTCGAGTTTGGAAACACCATATATTTT
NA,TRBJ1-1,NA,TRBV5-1,CASSLGGGSTEAFF,TGCGCCAGCAGCTTGGGAGGGGGATCAACTGAAGCTTTCTTT
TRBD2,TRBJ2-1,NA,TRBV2,CASRHSGSSYNEQFF,TGTGCCAGCAGACATAGCGGGAGCTCCTACAATGAGCAGTTCTTC
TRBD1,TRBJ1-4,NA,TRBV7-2,CASSLAYRGYEKLFF,TGTGCCAGCAGCTTAGCGTACAGGGGTTACGAAAAACTGTTTTTT
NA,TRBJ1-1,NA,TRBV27,CASSRSLRGVTEAFF,TGTGCCAGCAGTCGAAGCCTCAGAGGCGTCACTGAAGCTTTCTTT
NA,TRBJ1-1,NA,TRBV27,CASSSGVNTEAFF,TGTGCCAGCAGTTCAGGGGTGAACACTGAAGCTTTCTTT
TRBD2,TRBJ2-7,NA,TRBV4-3,CASSQDWSSGQTYEQYF,TGCGCCAGCAGCCAAGATTGGTCTAGCGGTCAGACCTACGAGCAGTACTTC
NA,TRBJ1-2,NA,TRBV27,CASSSGGSSGYTF,TGTGCCAGCAGTTCGGGCGGGTCCAGCGGCTACACCTTC
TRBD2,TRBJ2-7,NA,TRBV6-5,CASSLAGLTNEQYF,TGTGCCAGCAGTTTAGCGGGACTTACAAACGAGCAGTACTTC
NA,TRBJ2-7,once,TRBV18,CASSPPEGSYEQYF,TGTGCCAGCTCACCACCGGAGGGCTCCTACGAGCAGTACTTC
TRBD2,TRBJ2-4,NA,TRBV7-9,CASSLEGTSVPQYF,TGTGCCAGCAGCTTAGAGGGGACTAGCGTACCTCAGTACTTC
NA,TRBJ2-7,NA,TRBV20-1,CSAPGGLFNF,TGCAGTGCTCCCGGAGGGCTTTTTAACTTC
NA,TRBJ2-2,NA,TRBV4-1,CASSHILGRLAAGELFF,TGCGCCAGCAGCCACATTCTCGGGCGCTTGGCCGCCGGGGAGCTGTTTTTT
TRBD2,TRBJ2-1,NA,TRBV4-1,CASSRIVAGGYNEQFF,TGCGCCAGCAGCCGAATCGTAGCGGGGGGTTACAATGAGCAGTTCTTC
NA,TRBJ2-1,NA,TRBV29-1,CSVPWAEGRYNEQFF,TGCAGCGTCCCTTGGGCGGAGGGTAGGTACAATGAGCAGTTCTTC
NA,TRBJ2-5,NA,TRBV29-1,CSVEGETQYF,TGCAGCGTTGAAGGAGAGACCCAGTACTTC
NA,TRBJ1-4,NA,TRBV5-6,CASSLLMVRGVDEKLFF,TGTGCCAGCAGCTTGCTCATGGTTCGGGGTGTTGACGAAAAACTGTTTTTT
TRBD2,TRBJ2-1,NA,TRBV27,CASSRGTSGNYEQFF,TGTGCCAGCAGCCGGGGGACTAGCGGGAATTATGAGCAGTTCTTC
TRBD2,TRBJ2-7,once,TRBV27,CASSLSHGTRIYEQYF,TGTGCCAGCAGTTTATCACATGGGACTAGGATCTACGAGCAGTACTTC
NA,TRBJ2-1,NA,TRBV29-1,CSVDSRRGGYNEQFF,TGCAGCGTTGACTCTCGCAGGGGAGGCTACAATGAGCAGTTCTTC
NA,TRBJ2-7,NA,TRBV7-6,CASSQTSKPGDEQYF,TGTGCCAGCAGCCAAACTAGCAAACCGGGTGACGAGCAGTACTTC
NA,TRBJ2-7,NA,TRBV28,CASSLVNPYEQYF,TGTGCCAGCAGTTTGGTAAATCCCTACGAGCAGTACTTC
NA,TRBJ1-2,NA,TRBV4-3,CASSQDRPGWGNYGYTF,TGCGCCAGCAGCCAAGATCGGCCAGGGTGGGGTAACTATGGCTACACCTTC